This record concerns one TCR beta chain sequence. It was during active infection that Seattle patients were enrolled and then longitudinally followed. This sample is part of a study of blood T cell repertoires in COVID-19. Assay: immunoSEQ multiplex PCR; the TCRdb copy retains only in-frame clones and omits some. The table shows 250,000 or so clones, with nearly 90% occurring only once. This clonotype was sampled from a woman in her fifties or sixties with COVID-19, enrolled during active disease. The sample consisted of peripheral blood.

CDR3 coding DNA: TGCGCCAGCAGCCAAGGAAGCCGGACTAATGAAAAACTGTTTTTT. Its translation: CASSQGSRTNEKLFF. The V and J genes are TRBV4-3 and TRBJ1-4; no clear D gene. CDR1 is LGHNA, CDR2 YSLEER, per germline. The CDR3 totals 15 residues. Trimming left V 1 base short and J 2 bases short, with 8 bases between.